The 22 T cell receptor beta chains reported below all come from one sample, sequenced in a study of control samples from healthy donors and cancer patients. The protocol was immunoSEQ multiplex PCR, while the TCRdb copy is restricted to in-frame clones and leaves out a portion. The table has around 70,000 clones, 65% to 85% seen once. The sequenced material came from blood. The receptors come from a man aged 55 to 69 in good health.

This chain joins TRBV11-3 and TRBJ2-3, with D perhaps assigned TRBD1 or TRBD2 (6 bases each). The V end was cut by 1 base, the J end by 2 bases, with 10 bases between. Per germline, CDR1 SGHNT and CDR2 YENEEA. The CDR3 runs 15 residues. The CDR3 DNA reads TGTGCCAGCAGCTTAGGAGGGGGGCACACAGATACGCAGTATTTT. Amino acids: CASSLGGGHTDTQYF.

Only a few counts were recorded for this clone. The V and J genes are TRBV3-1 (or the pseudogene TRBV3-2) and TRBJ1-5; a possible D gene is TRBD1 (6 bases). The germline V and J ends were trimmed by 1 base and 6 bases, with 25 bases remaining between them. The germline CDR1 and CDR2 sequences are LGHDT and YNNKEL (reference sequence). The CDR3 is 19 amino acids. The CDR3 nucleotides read TGTGCCAGCAGCCAAGTTTATATAAAAGGACAGTTGCAGGGTCAGCCCCAGCATTTT. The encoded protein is CASSQVYIKGQLQGQPQHF.

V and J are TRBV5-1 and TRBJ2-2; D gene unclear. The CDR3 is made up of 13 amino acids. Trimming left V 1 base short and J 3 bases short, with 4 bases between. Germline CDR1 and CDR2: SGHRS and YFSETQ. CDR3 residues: CASSLLDTGELFF. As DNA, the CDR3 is TGCGCCAGCAGCTTGTTGGACACCGGGGAGCTGTTTTTT. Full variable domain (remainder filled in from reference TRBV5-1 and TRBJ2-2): KAGVTQTPRYLIKTRGQQVTLSCSPISGHRSVSWYQQTPGQGLQFLFEYFSETQRNKGNFPGRFSGRQFSNSRSEMNVSTLELGDSALYLCASSLLDTGELFFGEGSRLTVL.

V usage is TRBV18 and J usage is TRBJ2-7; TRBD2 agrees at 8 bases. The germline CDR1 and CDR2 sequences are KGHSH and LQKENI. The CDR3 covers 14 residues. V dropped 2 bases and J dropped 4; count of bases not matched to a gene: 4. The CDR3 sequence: CASSPWPGGYEQYF. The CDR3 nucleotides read TGTGCCAGCTCACCATGGCCGGGAGGGTACGAGCAGTACTTC.

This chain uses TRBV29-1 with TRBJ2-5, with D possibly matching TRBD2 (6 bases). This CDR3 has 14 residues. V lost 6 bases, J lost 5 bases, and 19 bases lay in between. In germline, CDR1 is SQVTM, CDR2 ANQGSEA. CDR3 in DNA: TGCAGCGTGGGGAGGACCAACGCTGTGGAGACCCAGTACTTC. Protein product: CSVGRTNAVETQYF. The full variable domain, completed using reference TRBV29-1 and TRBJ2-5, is SAVISQKPSRDICQRGTSLTIQCQVDSQVTMMFWYRQQPGQSLTLIATANQGSEATYESGFVIDKFPISRPNLTFSTLTVSNMSPEDSSIYLCSVGRTNAVETQYFGPGTRLLVL.

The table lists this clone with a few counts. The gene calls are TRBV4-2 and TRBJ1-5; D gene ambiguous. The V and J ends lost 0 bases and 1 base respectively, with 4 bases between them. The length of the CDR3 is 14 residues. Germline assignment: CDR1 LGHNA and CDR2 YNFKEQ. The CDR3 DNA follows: TGTGCCAGCAGCCAAGACGGAAGCAATCAGCCCCAGCATTTT. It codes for CASSQDGSNQPQHF.

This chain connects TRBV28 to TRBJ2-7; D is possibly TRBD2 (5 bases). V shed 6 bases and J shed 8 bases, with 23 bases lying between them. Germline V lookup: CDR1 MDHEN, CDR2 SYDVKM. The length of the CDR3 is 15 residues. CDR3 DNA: TGTGCCAGCAGGAGGGAGACGTCGATTCATCCCAAGCAGTACTTC. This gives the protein CASRRETSIHPKQYF.

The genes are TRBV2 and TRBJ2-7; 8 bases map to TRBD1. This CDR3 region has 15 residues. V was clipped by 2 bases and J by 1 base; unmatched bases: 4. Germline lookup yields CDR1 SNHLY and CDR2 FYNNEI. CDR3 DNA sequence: TGTGCCAGCAGTGAAAGATGGACAGGGTCCTACGAGCAGTACTTC. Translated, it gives CASSERWTGSYEQYF.

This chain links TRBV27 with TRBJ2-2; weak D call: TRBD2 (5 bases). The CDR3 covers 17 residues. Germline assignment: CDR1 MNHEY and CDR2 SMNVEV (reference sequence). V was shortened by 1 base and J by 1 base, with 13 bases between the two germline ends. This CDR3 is CASSLFGVSENTGELFF. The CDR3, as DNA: TGTGCCAGCAGTTTATTCGGGGTCAGTGAGAACACCGGGGAGCTGTTTTTT.

CDR3 residues: CASSSFGTPKGPQHF. The CDR3 bases are TGTGCCAGCAGCTCATTCGGGACTCCTAAGGGGCCCCAGCATTTT. V and J are TRBV6-5 and TRBJ1-5; the D gene is possibly TRBD1 (5 bases). CDR1 and CDR2 from the germline V gene are MNHEY and SVGAGI. The ends were cut back, 6 bases at V and 9 bases at J, with 21 bases in the middle. The CDR3 has 15 residues.

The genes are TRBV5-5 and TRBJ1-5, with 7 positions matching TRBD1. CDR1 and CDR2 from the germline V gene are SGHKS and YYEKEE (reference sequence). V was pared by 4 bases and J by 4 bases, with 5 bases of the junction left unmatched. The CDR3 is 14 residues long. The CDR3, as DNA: TGTGCCAGCAGCATAGAGACAGGGAATCAGCCCCAGCATTTT. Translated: CASSIETGNQPQHF.

CDR3 residues: CASSGRTGSNTGELFF. CDR3 DNA: TGTGCCAGCAGCGGAAGGACAGGGAGTAACACCGGGGAGCTGTTTTTT. The rearrangement links TRBV9 to TRBJ2-2; 8 bases map to TRBD1. The V and J ends lost 3 bases and 2 bases, in that order; junction bases with no gene match: 6. Germline CDR1 SGDLS, CDR2 YYNGEE. The CDR3 extends over 16 amino acids.

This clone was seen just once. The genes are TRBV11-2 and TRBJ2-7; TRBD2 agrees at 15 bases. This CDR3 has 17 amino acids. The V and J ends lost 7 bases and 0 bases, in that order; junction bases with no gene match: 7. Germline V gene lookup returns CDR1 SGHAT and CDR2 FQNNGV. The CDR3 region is CASTRTSGRGSSYEQYF. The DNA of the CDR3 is TGTGCCAGCACCCGGACTAGCGGGAGGGGGAGCTCCTACGAGCAGTACTTC.

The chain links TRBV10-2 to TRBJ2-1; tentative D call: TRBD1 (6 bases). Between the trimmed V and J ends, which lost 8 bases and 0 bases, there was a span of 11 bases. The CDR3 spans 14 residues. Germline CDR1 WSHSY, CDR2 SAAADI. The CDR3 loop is CASVQGGSYNEQFF. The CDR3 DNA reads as TGCGCCAGCGTACAGGGCGGCTCCTACAATGAGCAGTTCTTC.

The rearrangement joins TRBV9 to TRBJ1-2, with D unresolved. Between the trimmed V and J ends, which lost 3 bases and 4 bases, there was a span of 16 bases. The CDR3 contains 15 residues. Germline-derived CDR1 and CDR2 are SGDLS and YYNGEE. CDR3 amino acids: CASSGLLGVSYGYTF. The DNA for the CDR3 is TGTGCCAGCAGCGGACTTCTGGGTGTATCCTATGGCTACACCTTC.

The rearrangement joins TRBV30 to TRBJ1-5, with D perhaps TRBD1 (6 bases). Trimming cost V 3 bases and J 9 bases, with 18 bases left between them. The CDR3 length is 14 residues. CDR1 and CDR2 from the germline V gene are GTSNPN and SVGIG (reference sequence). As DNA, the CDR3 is TGTGCCTGGAGCGTAGGGGGAGCACCGGGGCCCCAGCATTTT. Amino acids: CAWSVGGAPGPQHF.

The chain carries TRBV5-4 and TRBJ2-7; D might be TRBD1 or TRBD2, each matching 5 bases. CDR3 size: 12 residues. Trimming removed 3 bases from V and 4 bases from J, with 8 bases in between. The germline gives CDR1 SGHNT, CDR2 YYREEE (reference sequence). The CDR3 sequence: CASSSGRYEQYF. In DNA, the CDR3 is TGTGCCAGCAGCTCGGGACGATACGAGCAGTACTTC. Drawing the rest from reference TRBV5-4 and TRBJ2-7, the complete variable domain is ETGVTQSPTHLIKTRGQQVTLRCSSQSGHNTVSWYQQALGQGPQFIFQYYREEENGRGNFPPRFSGLQFPNYSSELNVNALELDDSALYLCASSSGRYEQYFGPGTRLTVT.

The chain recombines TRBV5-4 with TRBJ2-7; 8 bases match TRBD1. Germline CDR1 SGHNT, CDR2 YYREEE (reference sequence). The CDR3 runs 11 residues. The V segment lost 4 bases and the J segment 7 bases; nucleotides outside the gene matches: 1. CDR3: CASSRQGEQYF. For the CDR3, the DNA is TGTGCCAGCAGCAGACAGGGGGAGCAGTACTTC.

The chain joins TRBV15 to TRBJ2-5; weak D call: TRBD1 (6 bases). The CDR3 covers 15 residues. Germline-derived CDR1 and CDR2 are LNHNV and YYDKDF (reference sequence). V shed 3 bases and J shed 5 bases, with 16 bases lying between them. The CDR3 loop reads CATSSFNRVGETQYF. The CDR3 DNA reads TGTGCCACCAGCAGTTTCAACAGGGTGGGCGAGACCCAGTACTTC.

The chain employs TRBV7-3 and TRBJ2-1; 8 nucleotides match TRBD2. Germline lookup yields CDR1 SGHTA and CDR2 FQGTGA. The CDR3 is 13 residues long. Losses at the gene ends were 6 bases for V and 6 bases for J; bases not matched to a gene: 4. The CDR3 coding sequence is TGTGCCAGCAGTTCCGGGACTAGCAATGAGCAGTTCTTC. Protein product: CASSSGTSNEQFF.

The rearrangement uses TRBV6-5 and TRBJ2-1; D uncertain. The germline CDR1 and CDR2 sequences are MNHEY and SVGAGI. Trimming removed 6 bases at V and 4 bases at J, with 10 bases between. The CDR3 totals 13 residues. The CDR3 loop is CASRSMKYNEQFF. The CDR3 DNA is TGTGCCAGCAGGTCGATGAAATACAATGAGCAGTTCTTC.

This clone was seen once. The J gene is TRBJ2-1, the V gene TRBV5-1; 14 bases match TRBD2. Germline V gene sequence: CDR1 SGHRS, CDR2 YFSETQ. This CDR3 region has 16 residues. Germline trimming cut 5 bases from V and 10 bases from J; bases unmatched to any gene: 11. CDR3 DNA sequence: TGCGCCAGCAGTTGGTGGACTAGCGGGAGGTCCCACGAGCAGTTCTTC. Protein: CASSWWTSGRSHEQFF.